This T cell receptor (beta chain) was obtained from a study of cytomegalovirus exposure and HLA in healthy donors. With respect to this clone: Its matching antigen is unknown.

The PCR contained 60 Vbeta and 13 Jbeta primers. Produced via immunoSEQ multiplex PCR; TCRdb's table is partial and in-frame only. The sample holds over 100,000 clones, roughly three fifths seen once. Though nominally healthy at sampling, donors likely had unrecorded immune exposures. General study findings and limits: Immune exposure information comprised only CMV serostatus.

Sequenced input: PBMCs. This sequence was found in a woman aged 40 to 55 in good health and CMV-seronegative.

The CDR3 sequence: CASSIGGESQPQHF. The CDR3 region has the DNA TGTGCCAGTAGTATCGGCGGGGAATCTCAGCCCCAGCATTTT. This chain links TRBV19 with TRBJ1-5; D unresolved. Germline V gives CDR1 LNHDA, CDR2 SQIVND (reference sequence). With 3 bases removed from V and 6 bases from J, the gap between germline ends came to 12 bases. This CDR3 comprises 14 residues.